These 27 T cell receptor beta chains were all obtained from the same sample, sequenced in a study of T cell repertoires in cytomegalovirus infection. Via MiXCR, TCRdb re-called the reads, giving one row per CDR3 protein. Of roughly 190,000 distinct CDR3 sequences listed, roughly 9.8% are singletons. Specimen: PBMCs. The receptors here all came from a human donor in good health (CMV status not recorded). Some clones in this sample may be carry-over from other donors' samples.

The V gene is TRBV6-6, the J gene TRBJ1-1; D ambiguous. Germline assignment: CDR1 MNHNY and CDR2 SVGAGI (reference sequence). The CDR3 covers 15 residues. V was shortened by 0 bases and J by 4 bases, with 12 bases between the two germline ends. CDR3 sequence reads: CASSYSFVLGTEAFF. CDR3 nucleotide sequence: TGTGCCAGCAGTTACTCGTTTGTTCTTGGCACTGAAGCTTTCTTT.

This clonotype was counted ten times or more. CDR3 DNA sequence: TGCAGCGCCACAGGGATTCCGGCTTTCTTT. Amino acids: CSATGIPAFF. The chain combines TRBV29-1 with TRBJ1-1; weak D call: TRBD1 (6 bases). V was trimmed by 7 bases and J by 11 bases, leaving 14 bases between them. In germline, CDR1 is SQVTM, CDR2 ANQGSEA. CDR3 length: 10 amino acids. Using reference TRBV29-1 and TRBJ1-1 for the parts outside the CDR3, the full variable domain is SAVISQKPSRDICQRGTSLTIQCQVDSQVTMMFWYRQQPGQSLTLIATANQGSEATYESGFVIDKFPISRPNLTFSTLTVSNMSPEDSSIYLCSATGIPAFFGQGTRLTVV.

There are many counts of this clonotype. V is TRBV7-2 and J is TRBJ1-4; no clear D gene. Deletions cut 3 bases from V and 3 bases from J, with 5 bases between. Germline CDR1 reads SGHTA; CDR2 reads FQGNSA. The CDR3 consists of 13 residues. DNA for the CDR3: TGTGCCAGCAGCTTTGGCCCTAATGAAAAACTGTTTTTT. Translation: CASSFGPNEKLFF.

This clonotype showed up many times. This chain connects TRBV6-1 to TRBJ1-1; 9 bases agree with TRBD1. This CDR3 comprises 14 residues. Germline V gives CDR1 MNHNS, CDR2 SASEGT. Trimming cost V 5 bases and J 5 bases; bases outside gene matches: 6. The CDR3: CASSYAGTGTEAFF. CDR3 nucleotide sequence: TGTGCCAGCAGTTATGCCGGGACAGGGACTGAAGCTTTCTTT.

This clonotype was detected ten times or more. The genes are TRBV28 and TRBJ1-1, with D tentatively TRBD1 (5 bases). The CDR3 sequence is 14 residues long. V dropped 9 bases and J dropped 6 bases, with 20 bases sitting between them. The germline V gene encodes CDR1 MDHEN and CDR2 SYDVKM. The CDR3 sequence is CASIFSDSRPEAFF. DNA for the CDR3: TGTGCCAGTATCTTTTCTGACAGCCGACCTGAAGCTTTCTTT.

This clonotype has a count of ten or more. The chain couples TRBV4-2 to TRBJ2-1, with a tentative D call TRBD1 (6 bases). Trimming removed 4 bases from V and 9 bases from J, with 16 bases in between. Germline-derived CDR1 and CDR2 are LGHNA and YNFKEQ. The CDR3 covers 14 residues. The CDR3 loop is CASSREDQGFEQFF. The CDR3 region has the DNA TGTGCCAGCAGCCGAGAGGACCAGGGGTTTGAGCAGTTCTTC.

By proportion, this clonotype is medium-sized. V and J are TRBV6-1 and TRBJ2-3, with a weak D call TRBD2 (7 bases). V lost 6 bases, J lost 0 bases, and 16 bases lay in between. Looked up from germline, CDR1 is MNHNS and CDR2 is SASEGT. This CDR3 has 16 residues. CDR3 nucleotide sequence: TGTGCCAGCAGGCTCGCCGGGGGGCCGAGCACAGATACGCAGTATTTT. Amino acids: CASRLAGGPSTDTQYF.

This clonotype showed up many times. The rearrangement uses TRBV2 and TRBJ2-7; D is undetermined. CDR3 length: 12 residues. Germline V CDR1 and CDR2: SNHLY, FYNNEI. The ends were cut back, 4 bases at V and 3 bases at J, with 7 bases in the middle. The chain's CDR3 is CASSGDHYEQYF. The CDR3 nucleotides are TGTGCCAGCAGTGGTGACCACTACGAGCAGTACTTC.

This clonotype was detected ten times or more. Written as DNA, the CDR3 is TGTGCCAGCAGTGGGACCGGGATGCGGACCACTGAAGCTTTCTTT. It is translated as CASSGTGMRTTEAFF. The V call is TRBV28, the J call TRBJ1-1, with TRBD1 as a possible D gene (5 bases). The germline V gene encodes CDR1 MDHEN and CDR2 SYDVKM. Trimming left V 5 bases short and J 4 bases short, with 17 bases between. CDR3 size: 15 residues.

This clonotype came up many times. This rearrangement joins TRBV4-1 to TRBJ1-1; 8 bases are shared with TRBD1. The CDR3 runs to 15 residues. The V gene's germline CDR1 is MGHRA and CDR2 YSYEKL. V shed 2 bases, J shed 3 bases, and the junction held 5 bases outside the gene matches. The CDR3, as DNA: TGCGCCAGCAGCCAACAGGGGGCAAGGGACACTGAAGCTTTCTTT. Its protein product is CASSQQGARDTEAFF.

This clonotype occurred many times. The chain joins TRBV6-1 to TRBJ2-1; TRBD2 is a possible D gene (6 bases). Germline assignment: CDR1 MNHNS and CDR2 SASEGT. This CDR3 comprises 13 residues. V was trimmed by 5 bases and J by 2 bases, leaving 7 bases between them. The CDR3 region has the DNA TGTGCCAGCAGTAGACTAGCCTACAATGAGCAGTTCTTC. Translating it yields CASSRLAYNEQFF.

This clonotype has only a few counts. The chain joins TRBV29-1 to TRBJ1-1; D not resolved. V lost 4 bases, J lost 0 bases, and 9 bases lay in between. CDR3 length equals 13 residues. Germline CDR1 and CDR2: SQVTM and ANQGSEA. CDR3 nucleotides: TGCAGCGTTGGCGGGGAACTGAACACTGAAGCTTTCTTT. It yields the protein CSVGGELNTEAFF.

This clonotype was recorded at least ten times. The V gene is TRBV7-6, the J gene TRBJ2-7; TRBD2 matches 7 bases. CDR3 length: 14 amino acids. V lost 5 bases and J lost 2; bases outside the gene matches: 6. Per germline, CDR1 SGHVS and CDR2 FNYEAQ. The CDR3 region has the DNA TGTGCCAGCAGCACATTGGCGGGGGCCTACGAGCAGTACTTC. Residues: CASSTLAGAYEQYF.

The J gene is TRBJ2-3, the V gene TRBV5-4; D ambiguous. The germline gives CDR1 SGHNT, CDR2 YYREEE (reference sequence). Trimming removed 0 bases from V and 2 bases from J, with 7 bases in between. The CDR3 has 14 amino acids. CDR3 loop: CASSLGSDTDTQYF. The DNA of the CDR3 is TGTGCCAGCAGCTTGGGGTCGGACACAGATACGCAGTATTTT.

This clonotype was observed at least ten times. The chain has TRBV7-2 and TRBJ2-1, with D hard to call. Per the germline V gene, CDR1 is SGHTA and CDR2 is FQGNSA. The CDR3 runs to 15 residues. The V end lost 1 base, the J end lost 0 bases, and 7 bases lay between the germline ends. The CDR3: CASSLVLSSYNEQFF. The DNA of the CDR3 is TGTGCCAGCAGCTTAGTACTTAGCTCCTACAATGAGCAGTTCTTC.

The sample holds many counts of this clonotype. The chain has TRBV28 and TRBJ2-3; D is possibly TRBD1 (5 bases). This CDR3 has 14 residues. CDR1 is MDHEN, CDR2 SYDVKM, per germline. The V and J ends lost 8 bases and 2 bases respectively, with 14 bases between them. CDR3 in amino acids: CASGGRVVTDTQYF. The CDR3 bases are TGTGCCAGCGGTGGCAGGGTGGTCACAGATACGCAGTATTTT. Using reference TRBV28 and TRBJ2-3 for the parts outside the CDR3, the full variable domain is DVKVTQSSRYLVKRTGEKVFLECVQDMDHENMFWYRQDPGLGLRLIYFSYDVKMKEKGDIPEGYSVSREKKERFSLILESASTNQTSMYLCASGGRVVTDTQYFGPGTRLTVL.

This clonotype appeared many times. The chain joins TRBV7-8 to TRBJ2-5; tentative D call: TRBD2 (6 bases). There are 14 residues in the CDR3. Trimming pared 8 bases from V and 4 bases from J, leaving 17 bases between. Per germline, CDR1 SGHVS and CDR2 FQNEAQ. The CDR3 bases are TGTGCCAGCGGCCATCGGGGGTATGGAGAGACCCAGTACTTC. Protein product: CASGHRGYGETQYF.

In this sample, this clonotype turned up many times. V gene TRBV24-1 combines with J gene TRBJ1-5; a weak D match, TRBD1 (5 bases). The CDR3 sequence is 14 residues long. The germline V and J ends were trimmed by 1 base and 3 bases, with 6 bases remaining between them. The V gene's germline CDR1 is KGHDR and CDR2 SFDVKD. The CDR3: CATSDLGANQPQHF. In DNA form, the CDR3 reads TGTGCCACCAGTGATTTAGGGGCCAATCAGCCCCAGCATTTT.

This clonotype was observed many times. This sequence joins TRBV7-2 and TRBJ2-5; TRBD1 matches 7 bases. CDR3 length: 16 residues. With V trimmed by 8 bases and J by 0 bases, 12 bases remained unmatched. Germline V gene sequence: CDR1 SGHTA, CDR2 FQGNSA. The CDR3 spells CASRQGNWGYQETQYF. CDR3 sequence (DNA): TGTGCCAGCCGACAGGGTAATTGGGGGTACCAAGAGACCCAGTACTTC.

This chain uses TRBV15 with TRBJ2-7; no clear D. V was cut by 0 bases and J by 9 bases, with 9 bases left in between. CDR1 LNHNV and CDR2 YYDKDF come from the germline V gene (reference sequence). This CDR3 comprises 12 residues. The CDR3, as DNA: TGTGCCACCAGCAGAGACTCTACCGGGCAGTACTTC. It specifies CATSRDSTGQYF.

This clonotype was detected ten times or more. The chain is built from TRBV7-2 and TRBJ1-5, with 8 bases fitting TRBD1. V shed 5 bases, J shed 5 bases, and the junction held 2 bases outside the gene matches. Per the germline V gene, CDR1 is SGHTA and CDR2 is FQGNSA. The CDR3 contains 13 residues. The CDR3: CASSLDRDQPQHF. The CDR3 coding sequence is TGTGCCAGCAGCCTGGACAGGGATCAGCCCCAGCATTTT.

The sample holds a few counts of this clonotype. The chain uses TRBV15 and TRBJ1-1; 7 bases are shared with TRBD1. This CDR3 region has 14 residues. Unmatched junction bases numbered 3, after V lost 1 base and J lost 4 bases. Germline values: CDR1 LNHNV, CDR2 YYDKDF (reference sequence). Here the CDR3 DNA reads TGTGCCACCAGCAGAGTAGCAGGGGGCACTGAAGCTTTCTTT. Its protein is CATSRVAGGTEAFF.

This chain joins TRBV6-2 or TRBV6-3 and TRBJ2-1, with D uncertain. V lost 6 bases to trimming and J lost 6 bases, with 15 bases between them. Germline V CDR1 and CDR2: MNHEY, SVGEGT. This CDR3 contains 14 residues. The DNA for the CDR3 is TGTGCCAGCAGCCTCGATAGCTCTCGCAATGAGCAGTTCTTC. This sequence encodes CASSLDSSRNEQFF.

The chain links TRBV5-1 to TRBJ1-2; a possible D gene is TRBD1 (6 bases). The CDR3 spans 18 residues. V was shortened by 6 bases and J by 2 bases, with 26 bases between the two germline ends. CDR1 SGHRS and CDR2 YFSETQ come from the germline V gene. CDR3 sequence: CASTSDLRTEQQNYGYTF. Here the CDR3 DNA reads TGCGCCAGCACATCGGATTTGCGGACAGAGCAACAAAACTATGGCTACACCTTC.

A note on this clonotype: It may be a read error: a sequence one base away is much more abundant. J is TRBJ2-7 and V is TRBV28; D is perhaps TRBD1 (5 bases). The germline gives CDR1 MDHEN, CDR2 SYDVKM. The CDR3 sequence is 15 residues long. Here the CDR3 reads CTSSLSGADTYEQYF. The CDR3 nucleotides are TGTACCAGCAGTTTAAGTGGGGCGGATACCTACGAGCAGTACTTC.

This clonotype has at least ten counts. The chain combines TRBV2 with TRBJ2-7; 11 bases are a match to TRBD2. The CDR3 runs to 16 residues. Trimming took 5 bases from V and 2 from J; bases not matched to a gene: 8. Per germline, CDR1 SNHLY and CDR2 FYNNEI. The CDR3 sequence: CASSPGLAGRTYEQYF. DNA of the CDR3: TGTGCCAGCAGTCCCGGACTAGCGGGCCGGACCTACGAGCAGTACTTC.

The J gene is TRBJ2-1, the V gene TRBV7-9; a weak D match, TRBD2 (5 bases). CDR3 length equals 12 residues. V gave up 4 bases and J gave up 7 bases, with 8 bases separating them. Germline V CDR1 and CDR2: SEHNR, FQNEAQ (reference sequence). The CDR3 DNA is TGTGCCAGCAGCTCCGGGGAGAATGAGCAGTTCTTC. It encodes CASSSGENEQFF.